This TCR beta chain was captured in a study of beta chain features in type 1 diabetes. The table lists this clone with a few counts. The CDR3 sequence is 13 residues long. V was pared by 1 base and J by 4 bases, with 6 bases between. The germline V gene has CDR1 SGHNT and CDR2 YYREEE (reference sequence). Every bit of the isolated RNA underwent reverse transcription, so sequencing read expressed TCRB transcripts. Clones were read by immunoSEQ multiplex PCR, and TCRdb kept only the in-frame ones, dropping some. This repertoire shows 130,000 or so clones, 9% to 10% found once; its top ten account for 0.65%.

The chain links TRBV5-4 to TRBJ1-3; D ambiguous. Sequencing used central memory CD4+ T cells from blood. The clonotype comes from a woman aged 40 to 55 in good health. The CDR3 region is CASSLPRGNTIYF. CDR3 DNA sequence: TGTGCCAGCAGCTTGCCCAGGGGAAACACCATATATTTT.